This T cell receptor beta chain derives from a study of blood T cell repertoires in COVID-19. Overall study context: The samples span acute and convalescent COVID-19 from the United States, Italy and Spain. Sources were T cells, B-cell-depleted T cells, or PBMCs; the material itself was cDNA or gDNA.

Authors' data handling: Nucleated cell counts were estimated from reference gene primer amplification. Sequenced by immunoSEQ multiplex PCR; TCRdb stores in-frame clones only, minus some. Clone size and the V and J calls come from that table; the DNA yielded D and trimming. Of roughly 63,000 clones listed, about 73% were seen once; the top ten hold about 28%. The CDR3 length is 14 residues. Germline V CDR1 and CDR2: SEHNR, FQNEAQ (reference sequence). V gave up 6 bases and J gave up 2 bases; unmatched junction bases: 6. This clone is a singleton in its sample. The sequenced sample consisted of peripheral blood. The TCR originated in a woman of 80 years or more with acute or convalescent COVID-19. The V call is TRBV7-9, the J call TRBJ1-2; 7 bases agree with TRBD1. The CDR3 DNA reads as TGTGCCAGCAGAGTAGTGGGACAGAACTATGGCTACACCTTC. Its protein product is CASRVVGQNYGYTF.